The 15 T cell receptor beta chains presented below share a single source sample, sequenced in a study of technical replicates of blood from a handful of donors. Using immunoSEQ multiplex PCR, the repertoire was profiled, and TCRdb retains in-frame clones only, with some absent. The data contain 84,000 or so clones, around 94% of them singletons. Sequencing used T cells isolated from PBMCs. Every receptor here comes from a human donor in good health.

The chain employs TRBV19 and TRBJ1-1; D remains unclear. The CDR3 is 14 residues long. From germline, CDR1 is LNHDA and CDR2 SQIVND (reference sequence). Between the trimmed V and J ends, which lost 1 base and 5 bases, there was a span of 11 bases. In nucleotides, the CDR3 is TGTGCCAGTAGTATAGCCGGAGGGAGGACTGAAGCTTTCTTT. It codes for CASSIAGGRTEAFF.

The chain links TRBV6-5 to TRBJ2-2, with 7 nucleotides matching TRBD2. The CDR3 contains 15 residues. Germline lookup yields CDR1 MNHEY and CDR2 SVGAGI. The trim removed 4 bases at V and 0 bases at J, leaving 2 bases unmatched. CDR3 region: CASSFGLANTGELFF. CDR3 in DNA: TGTGCCAGCAGTTTCGGACTAGCGAACACCGGGGAGCTGTTTTTT.

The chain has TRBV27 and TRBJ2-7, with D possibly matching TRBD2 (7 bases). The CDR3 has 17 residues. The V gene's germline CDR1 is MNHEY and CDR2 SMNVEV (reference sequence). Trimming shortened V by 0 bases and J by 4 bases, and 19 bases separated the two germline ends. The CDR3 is CASSLSVQGLGGYEQYF. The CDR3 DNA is TGTGCCAGCAGTTTATCGGTCCAAGGACTAGGGGGGTACGAGCAGTACTTC.

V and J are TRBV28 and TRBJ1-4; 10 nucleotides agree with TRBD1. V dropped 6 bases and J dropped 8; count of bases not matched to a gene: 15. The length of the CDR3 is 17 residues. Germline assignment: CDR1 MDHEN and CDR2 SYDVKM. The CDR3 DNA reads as TGTGCCAGCAGCGGGAGGACAGGGGGTAATCTCTGGGAAAAACTGTTTTTT. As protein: CASSGRTGGNLWEKLFF.

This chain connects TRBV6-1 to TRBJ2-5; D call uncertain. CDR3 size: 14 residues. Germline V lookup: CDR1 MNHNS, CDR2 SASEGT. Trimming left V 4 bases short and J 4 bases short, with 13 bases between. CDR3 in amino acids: CASSVDLERETQYF. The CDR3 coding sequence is TGTGCCAGCAGTGTCGATCTGGAGAGAGAGACCCAGTACTTC.

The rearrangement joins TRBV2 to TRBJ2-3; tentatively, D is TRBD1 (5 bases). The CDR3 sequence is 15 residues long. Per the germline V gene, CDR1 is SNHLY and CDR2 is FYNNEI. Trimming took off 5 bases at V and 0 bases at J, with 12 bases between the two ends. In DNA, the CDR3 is TGTGCCAGCAGTAAGGGGCAGTTCAGCACAGATACGCAGTATTTT. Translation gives CASSKGQFSTDTQYF.

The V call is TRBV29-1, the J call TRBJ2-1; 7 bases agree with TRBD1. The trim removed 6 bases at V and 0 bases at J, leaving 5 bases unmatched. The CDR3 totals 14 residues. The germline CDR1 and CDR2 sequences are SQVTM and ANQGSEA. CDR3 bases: TGCAGCGTCCTCCGGGACAGCTCCTACAATGAGCAGTTCTTC. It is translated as CSVLRDSSYNEQFF.

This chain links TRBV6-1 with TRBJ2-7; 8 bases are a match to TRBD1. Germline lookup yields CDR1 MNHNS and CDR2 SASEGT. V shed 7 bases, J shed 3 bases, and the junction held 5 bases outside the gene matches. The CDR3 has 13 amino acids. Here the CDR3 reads CASNRQGHYEQYF. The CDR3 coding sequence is TGTGCCAGCAATAGACAGGGGCACTACGAGCAGTACTTC.

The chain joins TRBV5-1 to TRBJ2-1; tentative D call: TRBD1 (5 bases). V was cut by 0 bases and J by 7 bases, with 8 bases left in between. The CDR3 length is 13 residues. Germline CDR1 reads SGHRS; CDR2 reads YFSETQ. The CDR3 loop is CASSLGGRNEQFF. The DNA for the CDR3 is TGCGCCAGCAGCTTGGGGGGCAGGAATGAGCAGTTCTTC.

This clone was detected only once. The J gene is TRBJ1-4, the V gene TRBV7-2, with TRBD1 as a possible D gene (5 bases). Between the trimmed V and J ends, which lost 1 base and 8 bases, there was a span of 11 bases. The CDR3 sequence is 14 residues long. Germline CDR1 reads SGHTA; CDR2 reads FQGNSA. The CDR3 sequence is CASSLVQGWEKLFF. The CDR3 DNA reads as TGTGCCAGCAGCTTAGTCCAGGGATGGGAAAAACTGTTTTTT. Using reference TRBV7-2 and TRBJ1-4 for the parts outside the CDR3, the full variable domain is GAGVSQSPSNKVTEKGKDVELRCDPISGHTALYWYRQSLGQGLEFLIYFQGNSAPDKSGLPSDRFSAERTGGSVSTLTIQRTQQEDSAVYLCASSLVQGWEKLFFGSGTQLSVL.

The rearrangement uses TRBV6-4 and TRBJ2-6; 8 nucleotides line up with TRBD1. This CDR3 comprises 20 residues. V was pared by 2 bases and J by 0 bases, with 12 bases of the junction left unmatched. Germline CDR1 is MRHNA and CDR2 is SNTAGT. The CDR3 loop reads CASSDPQPGQDFSGANVLTF. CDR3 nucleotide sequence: TGTGCCAGCAGTGACCCGCAGCCGGGACAGGATTTCTCTGGGGCCAACGTCCTGACTTTC.

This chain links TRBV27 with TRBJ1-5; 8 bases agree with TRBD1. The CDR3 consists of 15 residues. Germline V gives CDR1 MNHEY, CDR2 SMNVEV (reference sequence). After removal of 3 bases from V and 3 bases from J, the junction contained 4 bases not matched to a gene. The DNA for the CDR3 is TGTGCCAGCAGTTTGAGACAGGGGATCAATCAGCCCCAGCATTTT. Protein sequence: CASSLRQGINQPQHF.

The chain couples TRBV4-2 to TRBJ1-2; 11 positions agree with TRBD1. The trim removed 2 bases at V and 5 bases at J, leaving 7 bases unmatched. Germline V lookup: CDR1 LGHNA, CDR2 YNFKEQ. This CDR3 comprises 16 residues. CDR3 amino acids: CASSQNGGQGGYGYTF. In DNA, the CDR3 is TGTGCCAGCAGCCAAAACGGGGGACAGGGGGGGTATGGCTACACCTTC.

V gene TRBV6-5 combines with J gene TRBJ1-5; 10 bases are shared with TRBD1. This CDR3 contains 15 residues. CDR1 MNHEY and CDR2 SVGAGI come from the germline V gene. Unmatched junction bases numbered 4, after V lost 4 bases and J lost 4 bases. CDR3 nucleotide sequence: TGTGCCAGCAGTTCCGGGACAGGGGCTAATCAGCCCCAGCATTTT. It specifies CASSSGTGANQPQHF.

CDR3 bases: TGCAGCGGCGGACAGGAGAACACTGAAGCTTTCTTT. Translated: CSGGQENTEAFF. The J gene is TRBJ1-1, the V gene TRBV29-1; TRBD1 matches at 7 bases. After removal of 7 bases from V and 1 base from J, the junction contained 3 bases not matched to a gene. The CDR3 sequence is 12 residues long. The V gene's germline CDR1 is SQVTM and CDR2 ANQGSEA.